What follows are 15 T cell receptor beta chains derived from one specimen sequenced in a study of T-cell memory formation after mild COVID-19. TCRdb redid the calling of the 5' RACE reads with MiXCR, one entry per CDR3 protein. The profile shows around 82,000 distinct CDR3 sequences, 10% to 15% of them singletons. Sequenced material: PBMCs or a T cell subset sorted from them (not recorded which). Receptors originate from a man between 18 and 29 years old who had mild COVID-19 (a few samples of this study predate the infection). Cell type and time point are not known.

The rearrangement uses TRBV10-2 and TRBJ2-5, with 10 nucleotides matching TRBD2. Per germline, CDR1 WSHSY and CDR2 SAAADI. The CDR3 is 13 amino acids. With 8 bases clipped from V and 3 bases from J, the junction kept 3 bases outside the gene matches. CDR3 nucleotide sequence: TGCGCCAGCGCCGGACTAGCGGAAGAGACCCAGTACTTC. It specifies CASAGLAEETQYF.

Concerning this clonotype itself: As the CDR3 is not closed by the conserved phenylalanine or tryptophan, this likely results from a read error. The DNA is left out, because the CDR3 cannot be placed on it with certainty; the CDR3 is given as TCRdb lists it. The chain has TRBV5-1 and TRBJ2-1; no check of the table's D call, TRBD1, against the DNA was made. The V gene's germline CDR1 is SGHRS and CDR2 YFSETQ. Including both end residues, the CDR3 is 8 amino acids long. CDR3 amino acids: CASSYAGD.

The genes are TRBV29-1 and TRBJ1-1; D gene unclear. Germline values: CDR1 SQVTM, CDR2 ANQGSEA. The CDR3 contains 12 residues. Trimming shortened V by 3 bases and J by 10 bases, and 15 bases separated the two germline ends. CDR3 protein: CSVDEGSKGAFF. Written as DNA, the CDR3 is TGCAGCGTTGATGAGGGCTCAAAAGGAGCTTTCTTT. Supplemented by reference TRBV29-1 and TRBJ1-1, the full variable domain reads SAVISQKPSRDICQRGTSLTIQCQVDSQVTMMFWYRQQPGQSLTLIATANQGSEATYESGFVIDKFPISRPNLTFSTLTVSNMSPEDSSIYLCSVDEGSKGAFFGQGTRLTVV.

This clonotype was picked up a small number of times. The rearrangement joins TRBV9 to TRBJ1-1; D is possibly TRBD1 (5 bases). With 2 bases removed from V and 0 bases from J, the gap between germline ends came to 8 bases. Germline CDR1 and CDR2: SGDLS and YYNGEE. This CDR3 contains 14 residues. The CDR3 protein is CASSVEGLNTEAFF. The CDR3 nucleotides read TGTGCCAGCAGCGTGGAGGGGCTGAACACTGAAGCTTTCTTT.

There are a few counts of this clonotype. The chain combines TRBV9 with TRBJ1-1; D remains unclear. The germline V and J ends were trimmed by 0 bases and 4 bases, with 7 bases remaining between them. CDR1 and CDR2 (germline): SGDLS, YYNGEE. The length of the CDR3 is 13 residues. CDR3 residues: CASSVGVGTEAFF. CDR3 DNA: TGTGCCAGCAGCGTAGGGGTAGGCACTGAAGCTTTCTTT.

The chain employs TRBV3-1 and TRBJ2-3; TRBD2 agrees at 8 bases. Germline trimming cut 0 bases from V and 3 bases from J; bases unmatched to any gene: 5. Germline-derived CDR1 and CDR2 are LGHDT and YNNKEL (reference sequence). This CDR3 contains 16 residues. The CDR3 DNA is TGTGCCAGCAGCCAAGAACCGGGGGGGTGGACAGATACGCAGTATTTT. Protein: CASSQEPGGWTDTQYF.

The genes are TRBV10-3 and TRBJ2-5; 8 nucleotides match TRBD2. The V and J ends lost 4 bases and 5 bases, in that order; junction bases with no gene match: 6. This CDR3 has 14 residues. Looked up from germline, CDR1 is ENHRY and CDR2 is SYGVKD. In nucleotides, the CDR3 is TGTGCCATCAGTGCAGCGGGGGAATGGGAGACCCAGTACTTC. Translated, it gives CAISAAGEWETQYF.

The chain uses TRBV29-1 and TRBJ2-2, with D hard to call. The CDR3 loop spans 12 amino acids. The germline V and J ends were trimmed by 3 bases and 7 bases, with 9 bases remaining between them. Germline V gene lookup returns CDR1 SQVTM and CDR2 ANQGSEA. CDR3 amino acids: CSVDLGIGELFF. The CDR3 region has the DNA TGCAGCGTTGACTTGGGAATCGGGGAGCTGTTTTTT.

The V call is TRBV4-2, the J call TRBJ2-3, with 8 bases matching TRBD2. Germline loops: CDR1 LGHNA, CDR2 YNFKEQ. V shed 8 bases and J 0 bases; nucleotides not matched to a gene: 10. There are 16 residues in the CDR3. CDR3 loop: CASGTELAASTDTQYF. The CDR3 coding sequence is TGTGCCAGCGGAACTGAACTAGCGGCTAGCACAGATACGCAGTATTTT.

Written as DNA, the CDR3 is TGTGCCAGCAGCTCCGGACTAGCGGGGGAGACCCAGTACTTC. This codes for CASSSGLAGETQYF. The genes are TRBV7-3 and TRBJ2-5; 12 nucleotides match TRBD2. CDR1 and CDR2 from the germline V gene are SGHTA and FQGTGA. The CDR3 has 14 amino acids. V was pared by 4 bases and J by 5 bases, with 2 bases of the junction left unmatched.

The table lists this clonotype with a few counts. The genes are TRBV6-2 or TRBV6-3 and TRBJ2-1, with a tentative D call TRBD2 (6 bases). V shed 1 base and J shed 2 bases, with 6 bases lying between them. Germline values: CDR1 MNHEY, CDR2 SVGEGT. This CDR3 comprises 14 residues. CDR3 DNA sequence: TGTGCCAGCAGTTACTGGGGGGCCTACAATGAGCAGTTCTTC. Its protein is CASSYWGAYNEQFF.

This rearrangement joins TRBV29-1 to TRBJ2-4; possibly TRBD1 for D (5 bases). V was pared by 2 bases and J by 2 bases, with 10 bases between. The CDR3 sequence is 14 residues long. In germline, CDR1 is SQVTM, CDR2 ANQGSEA. CDR3 nucleotide sequence: TGCAGCGTTGAAAGACAGAGGTCCAAAAACATTCAGTACTTC. Translating it yields CSVERQRSKNIQYF.

This clonotype was counted a few times. The chain employs TRBV7-2 and TRBJ1-5, with TRBD1 as a possible D gene (6 bases). Germline assignment: CDR1 SGHTA and CDR2 FQGNSA. Trimming stripped 1 base from V and 8 bases from J, with 9 bases between. The CDR3 has 13 amino acids. The CDR3 region has the DNA TGTGCCAGCAGCTTAGGGAAGGGGGAGCCCCAGCATTTT. This sequence encodes CASSLGKGEPQHF.

The CDR3 DNA sequence: TGTGCCAGCAGTTACCTCACCGCTGGCAATCAGCCCCAGCATTTT. Translated: CASSYLTAGNQPQHF. The rearrangement links TRBV6-2 or TRBV6-3 to TRBJ1-5, with D unresolved. The CDR3 covers 15 residues. Germline V gene lookup returns CDR1 MNHEY and CDR2 SVGEGT. Trimming removed 2 bases from V and 2 bases from J, with 10 bases in between.

This clonotype was detected only a few times. J is TRBJ2-2 and V is TRBV10-3; no definite D call. V was trimmed by 8 bases and J by 2 bases, leaving 9 bases between them. The CDR3 loop spans 13 amino acids. Germline assignment: CDR1 ENHRY and CDR2 SYGVKD. The CDR3 sequence is CAIETANTGELFF. Here the CDR3 DNA reads TGTGCCATCGAAACGGCTAACACCGGGGAGCTGTTTTTT.